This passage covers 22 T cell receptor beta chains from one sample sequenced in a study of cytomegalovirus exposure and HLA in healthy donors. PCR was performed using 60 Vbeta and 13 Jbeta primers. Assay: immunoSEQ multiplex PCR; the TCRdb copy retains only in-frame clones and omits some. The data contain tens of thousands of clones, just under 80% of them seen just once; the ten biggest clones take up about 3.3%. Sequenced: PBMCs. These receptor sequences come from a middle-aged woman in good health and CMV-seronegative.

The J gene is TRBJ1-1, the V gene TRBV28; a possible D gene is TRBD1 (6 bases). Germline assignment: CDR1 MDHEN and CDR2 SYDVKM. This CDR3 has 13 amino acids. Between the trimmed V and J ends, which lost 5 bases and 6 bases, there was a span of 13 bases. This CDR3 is CASSQGGRPEAFF. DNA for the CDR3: TGTGCCAGCAGTCAAGGGGGAAGACCTGAAGCTTTCTTT.

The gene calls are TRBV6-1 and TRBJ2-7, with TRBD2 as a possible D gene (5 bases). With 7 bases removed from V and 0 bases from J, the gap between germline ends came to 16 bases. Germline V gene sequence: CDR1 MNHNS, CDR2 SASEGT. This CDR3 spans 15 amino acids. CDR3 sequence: CASIEGRPSSYEQYF. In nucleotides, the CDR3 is TGTGCCAGCATTGAGGGCAGGCCGAGCTCCTACGAGCAGTACTTC.

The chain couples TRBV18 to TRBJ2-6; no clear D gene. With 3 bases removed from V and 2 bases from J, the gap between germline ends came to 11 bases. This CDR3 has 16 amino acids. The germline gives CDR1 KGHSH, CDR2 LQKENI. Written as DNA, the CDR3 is TGTGCCAGCTCACCTCCTCGAGTCCCTGGGGCCAACGTCCTGACTTTC. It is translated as CASSPPRVPGANVLTF. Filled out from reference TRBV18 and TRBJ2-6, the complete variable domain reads NAGVMQNPRHLVRRRGQEARLRCSPMKGHSHVYWYRQLPEEGLKFMVYLQKENIIDESGMPKERFSAEFPKEGPSILRIQQVVRGDSAAYFCASSPPRVPGANVLTFGAGSRLTVL.

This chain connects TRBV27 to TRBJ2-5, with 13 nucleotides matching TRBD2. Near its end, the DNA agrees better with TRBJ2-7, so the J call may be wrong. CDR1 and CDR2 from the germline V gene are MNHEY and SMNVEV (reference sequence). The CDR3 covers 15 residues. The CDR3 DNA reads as TGTGCCAGCAGAACCGGACTAGCGGGAGAAGGCGAGCAGTACTTC. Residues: CASRTGLAGEGEQYF.

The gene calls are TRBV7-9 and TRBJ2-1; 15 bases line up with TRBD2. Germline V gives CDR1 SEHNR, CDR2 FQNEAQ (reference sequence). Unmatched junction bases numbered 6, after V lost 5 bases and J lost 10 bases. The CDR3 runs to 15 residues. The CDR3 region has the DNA TGTGCCAGCAGCCGCACCGGGACTAGCGGGAGGGAGCAGTTCTTC. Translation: CASSRTGTSGREQFF.

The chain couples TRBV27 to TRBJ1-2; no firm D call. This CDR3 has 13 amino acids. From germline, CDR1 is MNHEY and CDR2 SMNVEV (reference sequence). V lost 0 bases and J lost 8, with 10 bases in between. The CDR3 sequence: CASSLSAGRGYTF. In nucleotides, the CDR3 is TGTGCCAGCAGTTTATCAGCGGGGAGAGGCTACACCTTC.

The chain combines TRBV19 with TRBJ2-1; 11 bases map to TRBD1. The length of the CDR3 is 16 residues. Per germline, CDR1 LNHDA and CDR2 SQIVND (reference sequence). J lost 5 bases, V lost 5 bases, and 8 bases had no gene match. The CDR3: CASSSPDRGRDNEQFF. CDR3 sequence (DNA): TGTGCCAGTAGTTCCCCGGACAGGGGGCGCGACAATGAGCAGTTCTTC. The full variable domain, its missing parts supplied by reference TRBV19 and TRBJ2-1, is DGGITQSPKYLFRKEGQNVTLSCEQNLNHDAMYWYRQDPGQGLRLIYYSQIVNDFQKGDIAEGYSVSREKKESFPLTVTSAQKNPTAFYLCASSSPDRGRDNEQFFGPGTRLTVL.

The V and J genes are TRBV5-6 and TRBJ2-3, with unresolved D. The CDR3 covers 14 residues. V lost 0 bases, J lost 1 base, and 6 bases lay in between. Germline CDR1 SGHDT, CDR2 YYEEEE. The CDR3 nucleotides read TGTGCCAGCAGCTTGGTGGCGGGCACAGATACGCAGTATTTT. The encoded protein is CASSLVAGTDTQYF.

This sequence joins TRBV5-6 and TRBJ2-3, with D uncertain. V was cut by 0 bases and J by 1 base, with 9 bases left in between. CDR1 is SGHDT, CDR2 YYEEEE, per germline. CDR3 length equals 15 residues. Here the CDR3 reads CASSLVGTGTDTQYF. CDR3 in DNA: TGTGCCAGCAGCTTGGTGGGCACCGGCACAGATACGCAGTATTTT.

Here the CDR3 reads CASSVTENSPLHF. DNA for the CDR3: TGTGCCAGCAGCGTGACAGAAAATTCACCCCTCCACTTT. The V call is TRBV9, the J call TRBJ1-6; D is perhaps TRBD1 (5 bases). In germline, CDR1 is SGDLS, CDR2 YYNGEE. The CDR3 sequence is 13 residues long. V was cut by 2 bases and J by 7 bases, with 7 bases left in between. The whole variable domain, filled in from reference TRBV9 and TRBJ1-6, reads DSGVTQTPKHLITATGQRVTLRCSPRSGDLSVYWYQQSLDQGLQFLIQYYNGEERAKGNILERFSAQQFPDLHSELNLSSLELGDSALYFCASSVTENSPLHFGNGTRLTVT.

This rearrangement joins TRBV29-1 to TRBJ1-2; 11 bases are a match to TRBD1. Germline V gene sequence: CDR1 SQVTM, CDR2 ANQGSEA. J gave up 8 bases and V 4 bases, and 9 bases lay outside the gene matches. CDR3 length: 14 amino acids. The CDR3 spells CSVGSGQGAEGYTF. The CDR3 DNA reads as TGCAGCGTTGGTTCAGGACAGGGGGCTGAAGGCTACACCTTC.

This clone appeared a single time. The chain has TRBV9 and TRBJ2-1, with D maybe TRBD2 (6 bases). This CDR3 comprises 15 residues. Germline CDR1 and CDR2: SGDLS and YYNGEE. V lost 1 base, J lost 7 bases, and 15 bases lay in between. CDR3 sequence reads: CASSVRENLLNEQFF. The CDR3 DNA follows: TGTGCCAGCAGCGTACGGGAGAACCTACTAAATGAGCAGTTCTTC.

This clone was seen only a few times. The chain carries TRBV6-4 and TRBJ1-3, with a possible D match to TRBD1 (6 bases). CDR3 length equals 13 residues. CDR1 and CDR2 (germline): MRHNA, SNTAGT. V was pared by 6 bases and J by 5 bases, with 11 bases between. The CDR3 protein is CASSEGGRNTIYF. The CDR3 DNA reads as TGTGCCAGCAGCGAGGGGGGGAGAAACACCATATATTTT.

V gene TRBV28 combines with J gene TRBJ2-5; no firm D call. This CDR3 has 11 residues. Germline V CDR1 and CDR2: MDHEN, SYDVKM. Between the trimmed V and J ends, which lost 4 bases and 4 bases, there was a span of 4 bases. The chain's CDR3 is CASSSLETQYF. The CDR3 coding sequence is TGTGCCAGCAGTTCTCTAGAGACCCAGTACTTC. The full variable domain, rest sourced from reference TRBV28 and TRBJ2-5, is DVKVTQSSRYLVKRTGEKVFLECVQDMDHENMFWYRQDPGLGLRLIYFSYDVKMKEKGDIPEGYSVSREKKERFSLILESASTNQTSMYLCASSSLETQYFGPGTRLLVL.

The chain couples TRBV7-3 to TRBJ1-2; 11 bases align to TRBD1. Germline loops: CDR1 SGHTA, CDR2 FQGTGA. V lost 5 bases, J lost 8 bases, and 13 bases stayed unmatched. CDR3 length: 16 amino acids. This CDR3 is CASSLGEGQGAKGYTF. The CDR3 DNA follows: TGTGCCAGCAGCCTTGGTGAAGGACAGGGGGCGAAGGGCTACACCTTC.

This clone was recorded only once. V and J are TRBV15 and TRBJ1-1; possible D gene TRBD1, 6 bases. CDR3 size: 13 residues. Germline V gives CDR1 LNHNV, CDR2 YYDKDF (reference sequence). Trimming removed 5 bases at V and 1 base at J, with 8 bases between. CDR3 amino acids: CATSYRENTEAFF. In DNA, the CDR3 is TGTGCCACCAGCTACAGGGAGAACACTGAAGCTTTCTTT.

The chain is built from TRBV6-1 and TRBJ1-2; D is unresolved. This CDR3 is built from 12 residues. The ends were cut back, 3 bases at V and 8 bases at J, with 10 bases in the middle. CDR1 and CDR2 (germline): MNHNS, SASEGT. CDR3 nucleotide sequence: TGTGCCAGCAGTGACAGTGGTTGGGGCTACACCTTC. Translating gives CASSDSGWGYTF.

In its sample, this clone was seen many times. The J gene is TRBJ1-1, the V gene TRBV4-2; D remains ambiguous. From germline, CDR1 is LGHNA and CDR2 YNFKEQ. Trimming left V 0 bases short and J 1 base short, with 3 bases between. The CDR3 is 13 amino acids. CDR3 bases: TGTGCCAGCAGCCAAGACTCGAACACTGAAGCTTTCTTT. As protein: CASSQDSNTEAFF.

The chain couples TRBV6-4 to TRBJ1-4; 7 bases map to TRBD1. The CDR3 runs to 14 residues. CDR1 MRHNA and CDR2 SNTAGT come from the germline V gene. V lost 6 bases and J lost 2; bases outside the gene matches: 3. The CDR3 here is CASSGRGTNEKLFF. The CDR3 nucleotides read TGTGCCAGCAGCGGCAGGGGGACTAATGAAAAACTGTTTTTT.

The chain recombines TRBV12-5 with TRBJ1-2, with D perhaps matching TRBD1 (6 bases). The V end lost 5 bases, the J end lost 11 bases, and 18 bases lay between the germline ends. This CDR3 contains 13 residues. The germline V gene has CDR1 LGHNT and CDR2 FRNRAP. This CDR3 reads CASGLPGGRGYTF. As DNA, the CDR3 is TGTGCTAGTGGTCTCCCGGGGGGGCGCGGTTACACCTTC.

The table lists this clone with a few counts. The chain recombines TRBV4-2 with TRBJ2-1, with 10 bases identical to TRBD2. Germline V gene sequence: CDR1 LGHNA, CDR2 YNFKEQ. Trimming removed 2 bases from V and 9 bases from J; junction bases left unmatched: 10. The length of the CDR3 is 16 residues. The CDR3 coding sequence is TGTGCCAGCAGCCAAATGCTAGCGGGAGCGGGGGGTGAGCAGTTCTTC. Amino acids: CASSQMLAGAGGEQFF.

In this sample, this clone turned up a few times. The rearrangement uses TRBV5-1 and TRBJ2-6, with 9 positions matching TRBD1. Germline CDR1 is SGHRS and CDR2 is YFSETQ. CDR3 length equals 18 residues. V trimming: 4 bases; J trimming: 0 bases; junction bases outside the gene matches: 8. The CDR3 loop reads CASSTRTGAPSGANVLTF. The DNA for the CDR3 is TGCGCCAGCAGCACCCGGACAGGGGCTCCCTCTGGGGCCAACGTCCTGACTTTC.